This T cell receptor (beta chain) was retrieved from a study of glioma-infiltrating T cells after dendritic cell vaccination. Overall study context: Patients had newly diagnosed or recurrent glioblastoma and received dendritic cell vaccines. Between about 2002 and 2013, patients got autologous tumor lysate-pulsed dendritic cell vaccines. General observations from the study: Longer survival after dendritic cell vaccination followed higher pretreatment TIL content.

Germline assignment: CDR1 MGHRA and CDR2 YSYEKL. This CDR3 is 14 amino acids long. V trimming: 3 bases; J trimming: 7 bases; junction bases outside the gene matches: 6. Time point given: after dendritic cell vaccination, including at tumor progression/relapse. TCRB CDR3 was amplified from 2 ug genomic DNA or less. Here immunoSEQ multiplex PCR was the method, and the copy in TCRdb shows in-frame clones only, minus some. The data contain under 130,000 clones, 90% of them seen just once; the ten biggest clones take up 2.7%. A word on this clone: Its target is unknown.

The chain has TRBV4-1 and TRBJ2-1; TRBD1 agrees at 7 bases. This TCR was sampled from a human donor with glioblastoma. Source: blood, taken after dendritic cell vaccination. CDR3 nucleotide sequence: TGCGCCAGCAGCCACCCGGCAGGGGGAAATGAGCAGTTCTTC. Amino acid sequence: CASSHPAGGNEQFF.